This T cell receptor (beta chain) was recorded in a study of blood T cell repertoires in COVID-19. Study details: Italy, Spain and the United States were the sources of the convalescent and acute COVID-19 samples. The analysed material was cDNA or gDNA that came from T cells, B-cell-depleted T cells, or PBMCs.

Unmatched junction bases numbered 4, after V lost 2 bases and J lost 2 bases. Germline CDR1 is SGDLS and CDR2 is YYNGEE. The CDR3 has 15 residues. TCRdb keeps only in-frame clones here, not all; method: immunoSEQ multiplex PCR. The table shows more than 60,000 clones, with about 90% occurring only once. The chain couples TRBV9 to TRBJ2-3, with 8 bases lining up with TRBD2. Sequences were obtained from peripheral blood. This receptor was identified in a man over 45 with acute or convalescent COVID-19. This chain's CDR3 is CASSVREGLTDTQYF. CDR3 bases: TGTGCCAGCAGCGTTCGGGAGGGCCTCACAGATACGCAGTATTTT.